This T cell receptor beta chain was retrieved from a study of identical twins. TCRdb independently ran MiXCR on the 5' RACE reads; one entry per CDR3 protein. The sample records about 920,000 distinct CDR3 sequences, over 9% being singletons. This CDR3 comprises 15 residues. This clonotype has a handful of counts. A junction end diverges from the germline sequence, so it may reflect a read error. The same specimen was also included in a second study, on yellow fever vaccine responses in identical twins.

The receptor's source is a woman younger than 30 in good health. Sequencing used PBMCs. The rearrangement joins TRBV12-3 or TRBV12-4 to TRBJ2-2, with TRBD1 matching 9 bases. The CDR3 sequence is CVSSDRGLRTGELFF. For the CDR3, the DNA is TGTGTCAGCAGTGACAGGGGGTTACGCACCGGGGAGCTGTTTTTT.